The 15 T cell receptor beta chains in this list originate from one sample, sequenced in a study of T cell responses to AZD1222 COVID-19 vaccine. Generated by immunoSEQ multiplex PCR, the TCRdb table keeps only in-frame clones and is missing some. This table has tens of thousands of clones, 90% appearing once. Sequencing was performed on peripheral blood, taken on day 0 of AZD1222 vaccination. The receptor source for this set is an adult in good health.

The gene calls are TRBV30 and TRBJ2-2; D uncertain. From germline, CDR1 is GTSNPN and CDR2 SVGIG (reference sequence). CDR3 length: 14 amino acids. The germline V and J ends were trimmed by 4 bases and 2 bases, with 11 bases remaining between them. The CDR3 DNA follows: TGTGCCTGGACTCGACTTGTAAACACCGGGGAGCTGTTTTTT. Translated: CAWTRLVNTGELFF.

The V gene is TRBV30, the J gene TRBJ1-2; no clear D gene. Germline-derived CDR1 and CDR2 are GTSNPN and SVGIG (reference sequence). The CDR3 extends over 11 amino acids. Between the trimmed V and J ends, which lost 3 bases and 8 bases, there was a span of 10 bases. Written as DNA, the CDR3 is TGTGCCTGGAGCCCGGGGATCGGCTACACCTTC. Translated: CAWSPGIGYTF.

This chain uses TRBV10-2 with TRBJ1-1; D gene unclear. CDR1 is WSHSY, CDR2 SAAADI, per germline. The CDR3 totals 14 residues. The V end was cut by 3 bases, the J end by 9 bases, with 17 bases between. The DNA of the CDR3 is TGCGCCAGCAGTGAAGGTTACCGTCTCTCCCAAGCTTTCTTT. It encodes CASSEGYRLSQAFF.

The chain links TRBV9 to TRBJ2-3; 7 bases map to TRBD1. Trimming at V came to 2 bases and at J to 0 bases, leaving 3 bases not matched to a gene. The length of the CDR3 is 15 residues. Germline V gene data show CDR1 as SGDLS and CDR2 as YYNGEE. The CDR3 DNA sequence: TGTGCCAGCAGCGTGTTACAGGGGAGCACAGATACGCAGTATTTT. This sequence encodes CASSVLQGSTDTQYF. Full variable domain (rest looked up from reference TRBV9 and TRBJ2-3): DSGVTQTPKHLITATGQRVTLRCSPRSGDLSVYWYQQSLDQGLQFLIQYYNGEERAKGNILERFSAQQFPDLHSELNLSSLELGDSALYFCASSVLQGSTDTQYFGPGTRLTVL.

The chain combines TRBV11-3 with TRBJ2-5, with 7 bases that match TRBD2. The CDR3 loop spans 13 amino acids. The germline CDR1 and CDR2 sequences are SGHNT and YENEEA. Trimming at V came to 1 base and at J to 5 bases, leaving 1 base not matched to a gene. The CDR3 DNA reads TGTGCCAGCAGCTTAGTGGGGGGGGAGACCCAGTACTTC. Encoded protein: CASSLVGGETQYF. The variable domain in full, with the rest retrieved from reference TRBV11-3 and TRBJ2-5, is EAGVVQSPRYKIIEKKQPVAFWCNPISGHNTLYWYLQNLGQGPELLIRYENEEAVDDSQLPKDRFSAERLKGVDSTLKIQPAELGDSAVYLCASSLVGGETQYFGPGTRLLVL.

This chain joins TRBV27 and TRBJ2-7; 9 bases are a match to TRBD2. J was trimmed by 2 bases and V by 2 bases; bases with no gene match: 4. CDR3 length equals 15 residues. Germline loops: CDR1 MNHEY, CDR2 SMNVEV (reference sequence). The CDR3 nucleotides are TGTGCCAGCAGTTTAGGGCGGGGGGGGACCTACGAGCAGTACTTC. Translating gives CASSLGRGGTYEQYF.

This chain connects TRBV5-1 to TRBJ2-1; weak D call: TRBD2 (6 bases). This CDR3 contains 12 residues. The germline V and J ends were trimmed by 4 bases and 9 bases, with 11 bases remaining between them. CDR1 is SGHRS and CDR2 is YFSETQ in the germline V gene. The CDR3 region is CASSTDYLEQFF. CDR3 DNA sequence: TGCGCCAGCAGCACGGACTATCTTGAGCAGTTCTTC.

The chain has TRBV3-1 (or the pseudogene TRBV3-2) and TRBJ1-2, with TRBD1 matching 10 bases. V dropped 5 bases and J dropped 8; count of bases not matched to a gene: 14. The CDR3 runs to 16 residues. The germline V gene encodes CDR1 LGHDT and CDR2 YNNKEL (reference sequence). CDR3 coding DNA: TGTGCCAGCAGCACCGGGACAGGGGCCCGTGCCTTAGGCTACACCTTC. Its translation is CASSTGTGARALGYTF.

The CDR3 reads CASSVVGTPYNEQFF. CDR3 DNA: TGTGCCAGCAGCGTAGTGGGGACTCCTTACAATGAGCAGTTCTTC. This chain joins TRBV9 and TRBJ2-1; TRBD2 is a possible D gene (6 bases). The CDR3 has 15 amino acids. Per the germline V gene, CDR1 is SGDLS and CDR2 is YYNGEE. Trimming left V 0 bases short and J 4 bases short, with 11 bases between.

The chain combines TRBV19 with TRBJ2-7, with D possibly being TRBD1 (6 bases). Germline V gene lookup returns CDR1 LNHDA and CDR2 SQIVND (reference sequence). V lost 6 bases to trimming and J lost 3 bases, with 24 bases between them. The CDR3 has 17 amino acids. The chain's CDR3 is CASSATGTPNGGYEQYF. In nucleotides, the CDR3 is TGTGCCAGTAGCGCTACCGGGACACCAAACGGAGGCTACGAGCAGTACTTC.

In DNA, the CDR3 is TGTGCCAGCAGCTTAGGTTCTGCGCCTAGGGGAAAACCTGGAAACACCATATATTTT. This gives the protein CASSLGSAPRGKPGNTIYF. The chain joins TRBV7-9 to TRBJ1-3; D may be TRBD1 (5 bases). This CDR3 has 19 residues. Trimming took 1 base from V and 2 from J, leaving 21 bases between them. CDR1 is SEHNR and CDR2 is FQNEAQ in the germline V gene (reference sequence).

The V call is TRBV28, the J call TRBJ1-4; 8 bases match TRBD1. CDR1 and CDR2 from the germline V gene are MDHEN and SYDVKM. This CDR3 has 16 amino acids. Trimming at V came to 7 bases and at J to 2 bases, leaving 9 bases not matched to a gene. The CDR3, as DNA: TGTGCCAGCAAGATTCAGGGGGCAGGTACTAATGAAAAACTGTTTTTT. Amino acids: CASKIQGAGTNEKLFF.

The V call is TRBV5-1, the J call TRBJ1-3; weak D call: TRBD1 (5 bases). The CDR3 extends over 15 amino acids. Germline loops: CDR1 SGHRS, CDR2 YFSETQ. V was trimmed by 1 base and J by 4 bases, leaving 12 bases between them. The CDR3 bases are TGCGCCAGCAGCTTGTCGGTAGACAGAGGAAACACCATATATTTT. Translated: CASSLSVDRGNTIYF.

The chain employs TRBV9 and TRBJ1-5; 7 bases are shared with TRBD1. CDR1 is SGDLS, CDR2 YYNGEE, per germline. The V and J ends lost 2 bases and 5 bases, in that order; junction bases with no gene match: 7. The CDR3 runs to 15 residues. CDR3 sequence (DNA): TGTGCCAGCAGCGTTGGGACAGCCATGGATCAGCCCCAGCATTTT. Translated, it gives CASSVGTAMDQPQHF.

This chain uses TRBV6-1 with TRBJ2-7; TRBD2 might be the D (6 bases). V was trimmed by 0 bases and J by 6 bases, leaving 18 bases between them. This CDR3 comprises 16 residues. CDR1 MNHNS and CDR2 SASEGT come from the germline V gene. CDR3 DNA: TGTGCCAGCAGTGAAGCTTGGGGACTCACTTCCCCCGAGCAGTACTTC. Translation: CASSEAWGLTSPEQYF.